The 6 T cell receptor beta chains below were found in one sample sequenced in a study of T-cell memory formation after mild COVID-19. A single record per CDR3 protein comes from TCRdb applying MiXCR to the 5' RACE reads. The sample carries fewer than 250,000 distinct CDR3 sequences, about 18% recorded once. The sample consisted of PBMCs or a T cell subset sorted from them (not recorded which). All receptors come from an adult woman who had mild COVID-19 (a few samples of this study predate the infection). Cell type and time point are not known.

This clonotype has a count of ten or more. This rearrangement joins TRBV4-1 to TRBJ1-2; maybe TRBD1 (5 bases). The germline gives CDR1 MGHRA, CDR2 YSYEKL. The CDR3 is 13 amino acids. Trimming pared 4 bases from V and 3 bases from J, leaving 9 bases between. The CDR3 DNA reads TGCGCCAGCAGCCCCAGGGTGGACTATGGCTACACCTTC. Its protein is CASSPRVDYGYTF.

The V and J genes are TRBV7-9 and TRBJ1-1, with 10 bases that match TRBD1. Unmatched junction bases numbered 5, after V lost 6 bases and J lost 1 base. The CDR3 length is 15 residues. In germline, CDR1 is SEHNR, CDR2 FQNEAQ (reference sequence). Written as DNA, the CDR3 is TGTGCCAGCAGACGACAGGGGGCGACGAACACTGAAGCTTTCTTT. Its translation: CASRRQGATNTEAFF. Filled out from reference TRBV7-9 and TRBJ1-1, the complete variable domain reads DTGVSQNPRHKITKRGQNVTFRCDPISEHNRLYWYRQTLGQGPEFLTYFQNEAQLEKSRLLSDRFSAERPKGSFSTLEIQRTEQGDSAMYLCASRRQGATNTEAFFGQGTRLTVV.

This chain links TRBV7-2 with TRBJ1-1; D uncertain. Germline V gene lookup returns CDR1 SGHTA and CDR2 FQGNSA. The germline V and J ends were trimmed by 1 base and 6 bases, with 12 bases remaining between them. The CDR3 is 14 residues long. The CDR3 DNA reads TGTGCCAGCAGCTTAGTCCCGGGTGGCGCTGAAGCTTTCTTT. It specifies CASSLVPGGAEAFF.

V and J are TRBV6-6 and TRBJ1-1; TRBD1 might be the D (6 bases). Germline V gene data show CDR1 as MNHNY and CDR2 as SVGAGI (reference sequence). The CDR3 contains 13 residues. Trimming left V 5 bases short and J 5 bases short, with 12 bases between. The chain's CDR3 is CASSTQGPTEAFF. The CDR3 DNA reads TGTGCCAGCAGTACACAGGGTCCGACTGAAGCTTTCTTT.

The V call is TRBV2, the J call TRBJ2-1, with TRBD2 identical over 7 bases. This CDR3 has 11 residues. V was pared by 7 bases and J by 8 bases, with 2 bases of the junction left unmatched. CDR1 is SNHLY and CDR2 is FYNNEI in the germline V gene. The CDR3 region has the DNA TGTGCCAGCAACGGGAGGCATGAGCAGTTCTTC. Amino acid sequence: CASNGRHEQFF. Together with reference TRBV2 and TRBJ2-1, the CDR3 gives the full variable domain: EPEVTQTPSHQVTQMGQEVILRCVPISNHLYFYWYRQILGQKVEFLVSFYNNEISEKSEIFDDQFSVERPDGSNFTLKIRSTKLEDSAMYFCASNGRHEQFFGPGTRLTVL.

This clonotype was picked up many times. The J gene is TRBJ1-4, the V gene TRBV12-3 or TRBV12-4; D perhaps matches TRBD1 (5 bases). This CDR3 has 15 amino acids. The V and J ends lost 5 bases and 8 bases respectively, with 18 bases between them. The CDR3 sequence: CASSPRSREWEKLFF. The DNA for the CDR3 is TGTGCCAGCAGTCCACGGTCCAGGGAATGGGAAAAACTGTTTTTT.